This TCR beta chain originates from a study of shared clonotypes between healthy human individuals (dated by TCRdb to the early 2020s). About the investigation overall: A few men and two women, aged 18 to 49 years, made up the cohort. Libraries were prepared and TCR repertoires were sequenced by different laboratories using diverse techniques, in order to increase sequencing depth and limit assay-specific biases. To estimate repertoire size and how much clonotypes are shared between individuals, the study performed deep sequencing of blood TCR repertoires from a handful of healthy adults. Between about 0.85 and 9.5 billion PBMCs per donor were obtained by leukapheresis. Per donor, three plates each were used for CD4 naive and CD4 memory, two for CD8 naive, and one for CD8 memory. Study-level results and caveats: Rarefaction of sorted-subset datasets indicated incomplete sequencing despite the large sequencing depth. Around 5% of naive CD4, around 3.5% of naive CD8, approximately 2.2% of memory CD4, and about 0.4% of memory CD8 clonotypes were shared across several donors. Pairwise subsampling led to the expectation that sequencing depth would affect the degree of clonotype sharing among donors. Because the study included only a small number of donors, the genetic and exposure-history diversity represented was limited. Larger estimated clonotype richness was generally found for naive subsets than for memory subsets. Higher generation probabilities were observed for clonotypes shared by all four sorted-subset donors than for non-shared clonotypes. Sampling was restricted to blood, and TCR repertoires in tissue are likely to differ from TCR repertoires in blood.

Ends trimmed: V by 6 bases, J by 5 bases; bases unmatched to a gene: 11. There are 16 amino acids in the CDR3, from cysteine to phenylalanine inclusive. The sequence is cut down to CDR3 DNA, 48 bases in frame from base 1. As concerns this clone: Its antigen target is currently unknown. Base qualities were left out, and no much larger clone turns up one base away.

Donors were healthy HIV-negative adults with no recently reported acute infections or vaccinations. Every donor was a Caucasian adult residing in Nashville, Tennessee, USA. CD4+ T cells were enriched through magnetic negative selection, after which naive cells were positively selected on CD45RA and the remaining negative fraction served as the memory subset. After blood collection by leukapheresis, PBMCs were isolated using Ficoll-Histopaque density gradient centrifugation and then cryopreserved in the vapor phase of liquid nitrogen. Analytical flow cytometry was used to check the purity and quantity of each magnetically sorted T cell population. From each sorted fraction, genomic DNA was isolated and quantified by UV absorbance on a Nanodrop 2000c. TCR CDR3 regions were amplified from genomic DNA by multiplex PCR using the deep immunoSEQ assay. Extracted genomic DNA from each cell subset was distributed evenly across all wells of several immunoSEQ 96-well plates, and each plate was treated as a replicate. For sorted subsets, 150 to 250 ng of genomic DNA, equivalent to 30,000 or so T cell genomes, went into each replicate PCR. Purified libraries were quantified with a Qubit 3.0 fluorometer, sized on a Bioanalyzer 2100, and re-quantified with the KAPA Library Quantification kit. A separate single-read 150-cycle Illumina NextSeq 550 flow cell was used to sequence each immunoSEQ 96-well plate. Per the original workflow: Because only junctional sequences without quality scores were contained in the immunoSEQ output, filtering matching that applied to full-length reads could not be performed. Sequences were annotated with PyIR, a Python wrapper for IgBLAST v1.9, using IMGT germline references to assign V/J genes and CDR3. Reads with weak V/J assignments (E-value above 1e-6), missing CDR3, stop codons, out-of-frame junctions, or ambiguous translated residues were removed. V3J clonotypes were defined as sequences sharing an identical inferred V gene, J gene, and CDR3 amino acid sequence. Percentage overlap between repertoires was calculated by dividing the number of shared unique clonotypes by the size of the smaller repertoire. Repertoire richness was assessed with RTK rarefaction, the Chao1 estimator, and Recon v2.1 estimates of unobserved clonotypes. Generation probabilities were computed with OLGA for all TCRbeta clonotypes obtained by the gDNA method from four donors. In TCRdb, the immuneACCESS table is reduced to in-frame sequences with V and J assigned. These tables do not hold every clone; where another copy was compared, an unresolved V gene accounts for under half, and the others remain unexplained. V, J and clone size derive from that table, while D and trimming were established from the DNA sequence. This sample has roughly 2.5 million clones in its table, and just over 90% of those were observed once. In total, the top ten clones hold about 0.13% of the sample.

Here the chain combines TRBV23-1 and TRBJ2-2, and 8 junction bases match TRBD1. TRBV23-1 is recorded as an ORF, its role being uncertain. The receptor's source is a man younger than 35 in good health. Sequencing used naive CD4+ T cells sorted from blood. The cell subset or site label, as the study defines it: CD45RA+ positively selected. At the DNA level, the sequence is TGCGCCAGCAGCCTCCGGACAGGGATTCGGACCGGGGAGCTGTTTTTT. Protein translation: CASSLRTGIRTGELFF.